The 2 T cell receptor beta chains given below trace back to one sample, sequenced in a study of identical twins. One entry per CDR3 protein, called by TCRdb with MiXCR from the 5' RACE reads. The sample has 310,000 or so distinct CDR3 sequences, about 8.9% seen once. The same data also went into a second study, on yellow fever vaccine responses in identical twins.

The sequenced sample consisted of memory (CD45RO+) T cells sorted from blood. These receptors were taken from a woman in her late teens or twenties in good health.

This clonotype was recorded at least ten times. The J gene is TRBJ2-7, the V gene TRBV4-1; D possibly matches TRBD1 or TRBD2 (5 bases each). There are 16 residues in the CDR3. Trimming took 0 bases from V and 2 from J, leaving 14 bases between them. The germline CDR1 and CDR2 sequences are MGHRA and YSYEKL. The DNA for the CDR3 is TGCGCCAGCAGCCAAGATCTTGGGACGGGTACCTACGAGCAGTACTTC. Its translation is CASSQDLGTGTYEQYF.

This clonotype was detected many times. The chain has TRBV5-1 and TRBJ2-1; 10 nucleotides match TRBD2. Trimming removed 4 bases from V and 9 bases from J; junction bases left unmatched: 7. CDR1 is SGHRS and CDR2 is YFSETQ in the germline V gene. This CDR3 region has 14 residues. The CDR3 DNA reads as TGCGCCAGCAGCGAAATAGCGGGAGGAGGTGAGCAGTTCTTC. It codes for CASSEIAGGGEQFF.